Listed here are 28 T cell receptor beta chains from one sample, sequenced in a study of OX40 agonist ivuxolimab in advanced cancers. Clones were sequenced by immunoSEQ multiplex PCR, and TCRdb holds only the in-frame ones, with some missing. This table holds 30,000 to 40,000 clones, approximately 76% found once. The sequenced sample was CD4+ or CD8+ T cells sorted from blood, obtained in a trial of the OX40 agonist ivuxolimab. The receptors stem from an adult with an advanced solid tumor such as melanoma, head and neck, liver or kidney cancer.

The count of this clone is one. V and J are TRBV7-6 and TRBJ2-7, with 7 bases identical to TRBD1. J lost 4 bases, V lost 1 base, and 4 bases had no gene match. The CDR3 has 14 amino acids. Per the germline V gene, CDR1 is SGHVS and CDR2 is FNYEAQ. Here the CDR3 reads CASSLVQGPYEQYF. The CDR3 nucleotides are TGTGCCAGCAGCTTAGTACAGGGGCCGTACGAGCAGTACTTC. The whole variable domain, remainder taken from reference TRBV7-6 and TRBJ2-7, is GAGVSQSPRYKVTKRGQDVALRCDPISGHVSLYWYRQALGQGPEFLTYFNYEAQQDKSGLPNDRFSAERPEGSISTLTIQRTEQRDSAMYRCASSLVQGPYEQYFGPGTRLTVT.

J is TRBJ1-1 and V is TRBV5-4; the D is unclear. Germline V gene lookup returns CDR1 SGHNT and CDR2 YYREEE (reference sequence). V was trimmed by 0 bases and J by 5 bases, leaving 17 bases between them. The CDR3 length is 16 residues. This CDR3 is CASSLGPLNSGTEAFF. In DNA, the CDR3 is TGTGCCAGCAGCTTGGGGCCTTTAAACTCGGGGACTGAAGCTTTCTTT.

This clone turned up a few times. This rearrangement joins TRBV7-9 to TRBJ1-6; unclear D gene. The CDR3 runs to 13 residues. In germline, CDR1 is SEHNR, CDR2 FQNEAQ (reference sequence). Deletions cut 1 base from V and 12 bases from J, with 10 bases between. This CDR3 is CASSLDWGLPLHF. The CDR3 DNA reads TGTGCCAGCAGCTTAGATTGGGGATTACCCCTCCACTTT.

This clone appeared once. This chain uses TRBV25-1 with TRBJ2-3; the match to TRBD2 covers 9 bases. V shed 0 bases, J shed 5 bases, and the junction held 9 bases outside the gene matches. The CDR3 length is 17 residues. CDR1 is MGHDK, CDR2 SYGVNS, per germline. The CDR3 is CASSEYIGGGDKDTQYF. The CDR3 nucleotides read TGTGCCAGCAGTGAATATATAGGCGGGGGGGACAAAGATACGCAGTATTTT.

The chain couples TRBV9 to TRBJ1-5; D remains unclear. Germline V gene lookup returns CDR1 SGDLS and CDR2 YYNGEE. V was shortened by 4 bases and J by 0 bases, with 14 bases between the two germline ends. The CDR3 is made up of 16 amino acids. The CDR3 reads CASSPGIGASNQPQHF. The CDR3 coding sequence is TGTGCCAGCAGCCCAGGCATTGGAGCTAGCAATCAGCCCCAGCATTTT.

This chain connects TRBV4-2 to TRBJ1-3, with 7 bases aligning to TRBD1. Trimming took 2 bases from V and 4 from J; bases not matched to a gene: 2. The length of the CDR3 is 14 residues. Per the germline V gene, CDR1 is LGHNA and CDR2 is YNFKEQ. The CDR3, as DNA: TGTGCCAGCAGCCAAAAGGACAGGGGAAACACCATATATTTT. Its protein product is CASSQKDRGNTIYF.

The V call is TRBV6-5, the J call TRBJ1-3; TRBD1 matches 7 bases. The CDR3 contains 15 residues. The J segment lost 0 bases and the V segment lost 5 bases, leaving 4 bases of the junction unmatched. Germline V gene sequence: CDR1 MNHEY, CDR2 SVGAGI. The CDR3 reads CASSGQASSGNTIYF. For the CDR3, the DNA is TGTGCCAGCAGTGGACAGGCCAGCTCTGGAAACACCATATATTTT.

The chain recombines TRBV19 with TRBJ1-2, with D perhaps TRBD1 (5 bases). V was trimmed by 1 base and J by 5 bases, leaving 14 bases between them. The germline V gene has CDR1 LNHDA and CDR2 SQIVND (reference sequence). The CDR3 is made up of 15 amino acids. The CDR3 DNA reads TGTGCCAGTAGTATAGGCGGAGGGACTCCATATGGCTACACCTTC. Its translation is CASSIGGGTPYGYTF.

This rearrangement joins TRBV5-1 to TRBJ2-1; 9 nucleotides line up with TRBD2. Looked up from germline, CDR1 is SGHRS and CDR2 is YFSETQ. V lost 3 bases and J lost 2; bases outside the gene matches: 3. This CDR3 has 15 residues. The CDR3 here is CASSSSGETYNEQFF. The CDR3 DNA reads TGCGCCAGCAGCTCTAGCGGGGAGACCTACAATGAGCAGTTCTTC.

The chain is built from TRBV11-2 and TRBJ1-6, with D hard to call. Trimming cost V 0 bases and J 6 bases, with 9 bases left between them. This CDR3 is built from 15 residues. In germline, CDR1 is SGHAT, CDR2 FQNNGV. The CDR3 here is CASSLDPAPNSPLHF. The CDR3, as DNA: TGTGCCAGCAGCTTAGACCCGGCTCCTAATTCACCCCTCCACTTT.

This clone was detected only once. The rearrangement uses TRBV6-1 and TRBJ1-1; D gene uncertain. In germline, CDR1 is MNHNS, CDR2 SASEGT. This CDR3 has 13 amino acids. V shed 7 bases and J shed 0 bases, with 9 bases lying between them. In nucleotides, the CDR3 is TGTGCCAGCACGGGGATGCTGAACACTGAAGCTTTCTTT. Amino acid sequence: CASTGMLNTEAFF.

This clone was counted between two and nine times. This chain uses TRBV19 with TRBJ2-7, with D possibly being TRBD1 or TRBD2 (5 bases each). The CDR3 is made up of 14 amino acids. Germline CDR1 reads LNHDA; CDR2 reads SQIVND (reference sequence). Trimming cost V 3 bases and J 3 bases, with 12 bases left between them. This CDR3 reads CASSMGDGDYEQYF. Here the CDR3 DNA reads TGTGCCAGTAGTATGGGGGACGGAGACTACGAGCAGTACTTC. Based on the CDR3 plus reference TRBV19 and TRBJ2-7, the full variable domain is DGGITQSPKYLFRKEGQNVTLSCEQNLNHDAMYWYRQDPGQGLRLIYYSQIVNDFQKGDIAEGYSVSREKKESFPLTVTSAQKNPTAFYLCASSMGDGDYEQYFGPGTRLTVT.

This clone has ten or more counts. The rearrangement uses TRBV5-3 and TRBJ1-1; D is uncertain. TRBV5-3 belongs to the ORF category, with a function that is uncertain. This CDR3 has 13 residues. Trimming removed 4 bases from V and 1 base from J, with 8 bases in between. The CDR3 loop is CARSAPGNTEAFF. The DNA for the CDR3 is TGTGCCAGAAGCGCCCCAGGGAACACTGAAGCTTTCTTT.

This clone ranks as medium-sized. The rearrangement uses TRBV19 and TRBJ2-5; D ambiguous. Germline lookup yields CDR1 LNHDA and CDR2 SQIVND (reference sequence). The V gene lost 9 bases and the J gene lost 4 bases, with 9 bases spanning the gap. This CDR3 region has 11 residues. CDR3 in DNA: TGTGCCAGACCTTTGAGAGAGACCCAGTACTTC. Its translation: CARPLRETQYF.

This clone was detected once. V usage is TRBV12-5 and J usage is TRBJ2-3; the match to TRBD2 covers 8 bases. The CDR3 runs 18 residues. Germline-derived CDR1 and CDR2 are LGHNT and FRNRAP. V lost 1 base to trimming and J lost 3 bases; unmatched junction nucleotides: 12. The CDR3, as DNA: TGTGCTAGTGGTTTGGGTCTTCTGGGCGGGGGGAATACAGATACGCAGTATTTT. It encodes CASGLGLLGGGNTDTQYF.

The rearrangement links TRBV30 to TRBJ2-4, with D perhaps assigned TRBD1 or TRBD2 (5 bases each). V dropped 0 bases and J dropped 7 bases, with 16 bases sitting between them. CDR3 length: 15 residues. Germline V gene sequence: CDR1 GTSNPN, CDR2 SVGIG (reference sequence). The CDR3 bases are TGTGCCTGGAGTGTACCCTGGGGGTCGAGGAACATTCAGTACTTC. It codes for CAWSVPWGSRNIQYF.

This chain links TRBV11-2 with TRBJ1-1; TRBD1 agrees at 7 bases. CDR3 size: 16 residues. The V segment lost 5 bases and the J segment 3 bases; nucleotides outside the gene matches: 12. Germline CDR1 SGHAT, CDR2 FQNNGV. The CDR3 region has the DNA TGTGCCAGCAGCCCGACAGGGCGGATTAGCGACACTGAAGCTTTCTTT. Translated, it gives CASSPTGRISDTEAFF.

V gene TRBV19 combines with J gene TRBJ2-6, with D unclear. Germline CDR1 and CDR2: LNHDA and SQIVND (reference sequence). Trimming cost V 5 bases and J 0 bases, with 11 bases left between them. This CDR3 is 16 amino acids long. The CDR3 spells CASSLRKDSGANVLTF. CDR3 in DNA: TGTGCCAGTAGTCTAAGAAAGGACTCTGGGGCCAACGTCCTGACTTTC.

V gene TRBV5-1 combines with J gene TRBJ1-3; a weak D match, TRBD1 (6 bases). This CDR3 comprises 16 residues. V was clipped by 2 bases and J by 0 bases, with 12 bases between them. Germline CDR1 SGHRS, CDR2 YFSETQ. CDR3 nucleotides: TGCGCCAGCAGCTTAGCAGGGGCGAACTCTGGAAACACCATATATTTT. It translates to CASSLAGANSGNTIYF.

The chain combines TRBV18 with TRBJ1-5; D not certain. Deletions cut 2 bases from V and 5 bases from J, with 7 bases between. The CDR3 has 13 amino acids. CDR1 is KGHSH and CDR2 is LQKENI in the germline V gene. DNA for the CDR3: TGTGCCAGCTCACCATCAGGAGATCAGCCCCAGCATTTT. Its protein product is CASSPSGDQPQHF. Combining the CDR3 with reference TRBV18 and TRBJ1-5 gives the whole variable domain NAGVMQNPRHLVRRRGQEARLRCSPMKGHSHVYWYRQLPEEGLKFMVYLQKENIIDESGMPKERFSAEFPKEGPSILRIQQVVRGDSAAYFCASSPSGDQPQHFGDGTRLSIL.

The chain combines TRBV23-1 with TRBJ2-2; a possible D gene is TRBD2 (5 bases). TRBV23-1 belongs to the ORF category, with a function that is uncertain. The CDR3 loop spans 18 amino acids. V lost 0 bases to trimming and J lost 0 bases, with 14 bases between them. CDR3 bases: TGCGCCAGCAGTCAATCGATAACTGACTATACGAACACCGGGGAGCTGTTTTTT. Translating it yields CASSQSITDYTNTGELFF.

The CDR3 nucleotides are TGTGCCAGCAGCTTAGCAGGTTCTAACTATGGCTACACCTTC. Its protein product is CASSLAGSNYGYTF. The V call is TRBV7-8, the J call TRBJ1-2; D gene unclear. Germline values: CDR1 SGHVS, CDR2 FQNEAQ. This CDR3 spans 14 amino acids. V was trimmed by 0 bases and J by 0 bases, leaving 5 bases between them.

The chain's CDR3 is CSVEDIREQYF. In nucleotides, the CDR3 is TGCAGCGTTGAAGATATAAGGGAGCAGTATTTT. V is TRBV29-1 and J is TRBJ2-3; D call uncertain. This CDR3 is 11 amino acids long. CDR1 SQVTM and CDR2 ANQGSEA come from the germline V gene. Trimming removed 0 bases at V and 11 bases at J, with 9 bases between.

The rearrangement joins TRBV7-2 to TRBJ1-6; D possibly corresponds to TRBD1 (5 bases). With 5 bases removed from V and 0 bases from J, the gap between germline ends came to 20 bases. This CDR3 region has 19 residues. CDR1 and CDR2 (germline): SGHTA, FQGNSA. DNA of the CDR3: TGTGCCAGCAGCACACACACCGGGACCCCGAGCTCCTATAATTCACCCCTCCACTTT. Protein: CASSTHTGTPSSYNSPLHF.

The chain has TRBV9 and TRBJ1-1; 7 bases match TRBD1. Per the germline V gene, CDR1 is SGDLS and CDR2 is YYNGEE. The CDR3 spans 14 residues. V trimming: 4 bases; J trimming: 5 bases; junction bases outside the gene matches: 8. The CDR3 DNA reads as TGTGCCAGCAGCTATACAGGGGTAATGACTGAAGCTTTCTTT. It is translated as CASSYTGVMTEAFF.

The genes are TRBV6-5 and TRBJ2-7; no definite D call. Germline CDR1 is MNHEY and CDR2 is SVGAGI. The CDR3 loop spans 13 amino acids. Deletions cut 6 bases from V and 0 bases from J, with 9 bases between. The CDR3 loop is CASRGRPSYEQYF. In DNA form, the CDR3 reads TGTGCCAGCAGAGGCCGGCCCTCCTACGAGCAGTACTTC.

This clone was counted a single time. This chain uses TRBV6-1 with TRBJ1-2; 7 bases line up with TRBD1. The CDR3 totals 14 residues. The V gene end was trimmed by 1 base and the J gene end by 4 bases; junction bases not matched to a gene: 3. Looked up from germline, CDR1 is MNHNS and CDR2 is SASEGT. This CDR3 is CASSEVAGGYGYTF. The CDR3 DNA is TGTGCCAGCAGTGAAGTCGCAGGGGGCTATGGCTACACCTTC.

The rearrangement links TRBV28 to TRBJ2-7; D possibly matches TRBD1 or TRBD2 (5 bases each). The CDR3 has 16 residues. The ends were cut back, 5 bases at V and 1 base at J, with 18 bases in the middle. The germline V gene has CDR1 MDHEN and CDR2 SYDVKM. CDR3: CASSPPRGGASYEQYF. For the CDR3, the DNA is TGTGCCAGCAGTCCGCCCCGGGGTGGGGCGTCCTACGAGCAGTACTTC.